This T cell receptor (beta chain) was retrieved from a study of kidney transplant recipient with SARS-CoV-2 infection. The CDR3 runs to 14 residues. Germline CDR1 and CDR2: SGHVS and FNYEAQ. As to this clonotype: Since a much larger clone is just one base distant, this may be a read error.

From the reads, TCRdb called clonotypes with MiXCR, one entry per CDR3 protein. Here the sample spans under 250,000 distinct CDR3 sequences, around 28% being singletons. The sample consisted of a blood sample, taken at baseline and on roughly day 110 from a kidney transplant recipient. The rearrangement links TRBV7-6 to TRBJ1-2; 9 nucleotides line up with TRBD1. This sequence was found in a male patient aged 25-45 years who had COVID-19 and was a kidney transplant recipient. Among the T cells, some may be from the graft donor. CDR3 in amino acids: CANSLQGAPYGYTF. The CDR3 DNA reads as TGTGCCAACAGCCTACAGGGGGCGCCTTATGGCTACACCTTC.